Presented here are 6 T cell receptor beta chains from one specimen sequenced in a study of molecular identifiers for immune sequencing clone quantification. TCRdb analysed the PCR reads with MiXCR anew, one entry per CDR3 protein. The data show about 640,000 distinct CDR3 sequences, with about 20% seen just once and roughly 0.85% held by the top ten. The sequencing input was naive CD8+ T cells from blood, with Jurkat cell RNA spiked in. Subset: FACS-sorted CD8+CD4-CCR7+CD45RA+ naive T cells. The receptors come from a human donor in good health. Some libraries in this study had Jurkat cell RNA spiked in.

In this sample, this clonotype turned up many times. The rearrangement joins TRBV4-2 to TRBJ2-1; no clear D. The CDR3 is made up of 11 amino acids. Trimming left V 2 bases short and J 7 bases short, with 3 bases between. Germline loops: CDR1 LGHNA, CDR2 YNFKEQ. The CDR3 nucleotides are TGTGCCAGCAGCCAATCAAATGAGCAGTTCTTC. Its protein is CASSQSNEQFF.

This clonotype appeared a single time. A much larger clone differs from this one at a single base, so this may be a read error. The chain employs TRBV4-3 and TRBJ1-1; D might be TRBD1 (5 bases). Trimming cost V 4 bases and J 4 bases, with 22 bases left between them. The CDR3 length is 17 residues. The V gene's germline CDR1 is LGHNA and CDR2 YSLEER. The DNA of the CDR3 is TGCGCCAGCAGCCCCTGGACGTCGGGGCCGTGGGGCACTGAAGCTTTCTTT. Protein: CASSPWTSGPWGTEAFF.

V and J are TRBV4-2 and TRBJ2-7, with D hard to call. Germline V gives CDR1 LGHNA, CDR2 YNFKEQ. This CDR3 is built from 14 residues. With 4 bases removed from V and 5 bases from J, the gap between germline ends came to 15 bases. The CDR3 is CASSPPNRAHEQYF. Here the CDR3 DNA reads TGTGCCAGCAGCCCACCAAACCGTGCTCACGAGCAGTACTTC.

This clonotype was recorded at least ten times. The chain couples TRBV5-5 to TRBJ2-7; D remains ambiguous. The CDR3 spans 12 residues. V lost 4 bases and J 3 bases, leaving 8 bases between the germline ends. From germline, CDR1 is SGHKS and CDR2 YYEKEE (reference sequence). The CDR3 DNA reads TGTGCCAGCAGCCCCGACATCTACGAGCAGTACTTC. As protein: CASSPDIYEQYF.

This clonotype was recorded many times. Germline and junction disagree at one end, which may indicate a read error. The gene calls are TRBV2 and TRBJ2-7; 11 positions agree with TRBD2. Germline V lookup: CDR1 SNHLY, CDR2 FYNNEI. There are 15 residues in the CDR3. The CDR3 region has the DNA TGTGCCAGCAGGGAAGGGACTAGCGGTTACTACGAGCAGTACTTC. Its translation is CASREGTSGYYEQYF.

The rearrangement links TRBV3-1 to TRBJ2-2, with 15 bases that match TRBD2. This CDR3 comprises 19 residues. Unmatched junction bases numbered 9, after V lost 4 bases and J lost 3 bases. From germline, CDR1 is LGHDT and CDR2 YNNKEL (reference sequence). CDR3 nucleotide sequence: TGTGCCAGCAGCCGAACAGGACTAGCGGGAGGGCCTGACACCGGGGAGCTGTTTTTT. Translating gives CASSRTGLAGGPDTGELFF.